The 15 T cell receptor beta chains below were found in one sample sequenced in a study of prognosis after radiotherapy for stage I lung cancer. The TCR beta CDR3 region was amplified from genomic DNA, with two rounds of multiplex PCR being used for the amplification. The first round of PCR was done with primers that matched each TRBV and TRBJ gene. TCRdb ran MiXCR on the multiplex PCR reads and lists one entry per CDR3 protein. Found here are 15,000 to 20,000 distinct CDR3 sequences, around 26% of them singletons; the top ten hold about 22%. The material sequenced was PBMCs, taken before or after stereotactic body radiation therapy (not recorded which). Receptor source: a donor older than 45 with non-small cell lung cancer.

This clonotype was recorded many times. This could be a read error, since a much larger clone is one nucleotide away. The genes are TRBV27 and TRBJ1-2, with 8 bases lining up with TRBD1. CDR3 size: 16 residues. Germline V gives CDR1 MNHEY, CDR2 SMNVEV (reference sequence). The V segment lost 4 bases and the J segment 2 bases; nucleotides outside the gene matches: 9. CDR3 protein: CASSSSAGGINYGYTF. The CDR3 DNA follows: TGTGCCAGCAGTTCGTCGGCAGGGGGCATCAACTATGGCTACACCTTC.

This clonotype was seen at least ten times. The V call is TRBV6-2 or TRBV6-3, the J call TRBJ2-5, with 16 bases lining up with TRBD2. Trimming took 6 bases from V and 5 from J; bases not matched to a gene: 9. This CDR3 contains 17 residues. Germline assignment: CDR1 MNHEY and CDR2 SVGEGT. The CDR3 DNA reads TGTGCCAGCAGCGAAGGGACTAGCGGGAGGGCCGTGGAGACCCAGTACTTC. This encodes CASSEGTSGRAVETQYF.

This clonotype was counted at least ten times. This rearrangement joins TRBV28 to TRBJ1-4, with a tentative D call TRBD1 (6 bases). CDR3 length equals 16 residues. Per germline, CDR1 MDHEN and CDR2 SYDVKM. Trimming took 4 bases from V and 3 from J, leaving 15 bases between them. The CDR3 DNA is TGTGCCAGCAGTTCCCAGGGGCCGGCGGCTAATGAAAAACTGTTTTTT. Translation: CASSSQGPAANEKLFF.

This clonotype was seen at least ten times. A much bigger clone sits one base away, suggesting this may be a read error. The chain joins TRBV5-4 to TRBJ2-1; no clear D gene. Deletions cut 7 bases from V and 1 base from J, with 12 bases between. The CDR3 sequence is 14 residues long. Germline loops: CDR1 SGHNT, CDR2 YYREEE (reference sequence). The CDR3 is CASSARGSYNEQFF. CDR3 coding DNA: TGTGCCAGCTCTGCGAGAGGTTCCTACAATGAGCAGTTCTTC.

In its sample, this clonotype was seen many times. This chain uses TRBV7-6 with TRBJ2-7; 9 bases map to TRBD2. CDR3 length: 15 amino acids. CDR1 is SGHVS and CDR2 is FNYEAQ in the germline V gene. The junction had 5 bases not matched to a gene; V was cut back by 5 bases and J by 0 bases. In nucleotides, the CDR3 is TGTGCCAGCAGCCCTCCTAGCGGGACCTCCTACGAGCAGTACTTC. Protein sequence: CASSPPSGTSYEQYF. The variable domain in full, completed from reference TRBV7-6 and TRBJ2-7, reads GAGVSQSPRYKVTKRGQDVALRCDPISGHVSLYWYRQALGQGPEFLTYFNYEAQQDKSGLPNDRFSAERPEGSISTLTIQRTEQRDSAMYRCASSPPSGTSYEQYFGPGTRLTVT.

This clonotype occurred many times. The V call is TRBV12-3 or TRBV12-4, the J call TRBJ2-4, with 7 bases identical to TRBD1. The CDR3 contains 13 residues. Trimming took 5 bases from V and 6 from J; bases not matched to a gene: 4. CDR3 protein: CASSLTGPNIQYF. Written as DNA, the CDR3 is TGTGCCAGCAGTCTGACAGGGCCAAACATTCAGTACTTC.

Details on this clonotype: With a much larger clone just one base away, this may be a read error. The rearrangement links TRBV10-3 to TRBJ2-7, with D possibly matching TRBD1 (6 bases). This CDR3 comprises 13 residues. V was clipped by 4 bases and J by 9 bases, with 16 bases between them. Looked up from germline, CDR1 is ENHRY and CDR2 is SYGVKD. DNA of the CDR3: TGTGCCATCAGTGGAGGGGACACGGACGGGCAGTACTTC. Translating it yields CAISGGDTDGQYF.

This clonotype was observed a single time. Since a far larger clone is one base different, this is likely a read error. The V and J genes are TRBV7-9 and TRBJ1-2; D gene unclear. The CDR3 contains 14 residues. Germline V lookup: CDR1 SEHNR, CDR2 FQNEAQ (reference sequence). CDR3 amino acids: CASSFGGPNHGYTF. The CDR3 nucleotides read TGTGCCAGCAGCTTTGGCGGCCCTAACCATGGCTACACCTTC.

This clonotype was seen only once. Being one base from a much bigger clone, this may be a read error. The CDR3 end shows no conserved phenylalanine or tryptophan, and so a read error is likely. It is unclear where the CDR3 begins or ends on the DNA, so no DNA is shown, and the CDR3 is as TCRdb lists it. This chain uses TRBV28 with TRBJ2-1; the DNA was not used to check the table's D call, TRBD1. From germline, CDR1 is MDHEN and CDR2 SYDVKM. The CDR3 is made up of 15 amino acids, end residues included. CDR3: CASNDPAGPYNEQSS.

The V and J genes are TRBV7-9 and TRBJ2-2; the D gene is possibly TRBD2 (7 bases). Trimming cost V 4 bases and J 6 bases, with 30 bases left between them. This CDR3 comprises 20 residues. Per germline, CDR1 SEHNR and CDR2 FQNEAQ (reference sequence). DNA of the CDR3: TGTGCCAGCAGCTCAAGGGGGTCAATTGATTGGCGGGAGAGGGCCGGGGAGCTGTTTTTT. It yields the protein CASSSRGSIDWRERAGELFF. Full variable domain (missing parts from reference TRBV7-9 and TRBJ2-2): DTGVSQNPRHKITKRGQNVTFRCDPISEHNRLYWYRQTLGQGPEFLTYFQNEAQLEKSRLLSDRFSAERPKGSFSTLEIQRTEQGDSAMYLCASSSRGSIDWRERAGELFFGEGSRLTVL.

This clonotype appeared many times. Possible read error: a much larger clone is one base away. This sequence joins TRBV7-2 and TRBJ2-7; maybe TRBD2 (5 bases). In germline, CDR1 is SGHTA, CDR2 FQGNSA. The CDR3 runs to 15 residues. The V gene lost 2 bases and the J gene lost 7 bases, with 18 bases spanning the gap. The CDR3: CASSLPPALREEQYF. The CDR3 DNA reads as TGTGCCAGCAGCTTACCTCCCGCACTTAGGGAGGAGCAGTACTTC. Full variable domain (remainder filled in from reference TRBV7-2 and TRBJ2-7): GAGVSQSPSNKVTEKGKDVELRCDPISGHTALYWYRQSLGQGLEFLIYFQGNSAPDKSGLPSDRFSAERTGGSVSTLTIQRTQQEDSAVYLCASSLPPALREEQYFGPGTRLTVT.

This clonotype was picked up a small number of times. A much larger clonotype is one base distant, so this may be a read error. This chain's CDR3 is CASIVRGSSYEQYF. CDR3 in DNA: TGTGCCAGCATCGTGCGAGGATCCTCCTACGAGCAGTACTTC. The genes are TRBV5-6 and TRBJ2-7; D is uncertain. There are 14 residues in the CDR3. With 6 bases removed from V and 0 bases from J, the gap between germline ends came to 13 bases. Looked up from germline, CDR1 is SGHDT and CDR2 is YYEEEE. Based on the CDR3 plus reference TRBV5-6 and TRBJ2-7, the full variable domain is DAGVTQSPTHLIKTRGQQVTLRCSPKSGHDTVSWYQQALGQGPQFIFQYYEEEERQRGNFPDRFSGHQFPNYSSELNVNALLLGDSALYLCASIVRGSSYEQYFGPGTRLTVT.

As for this clonotype: A far larger clone is a single base away, which makes a read error likely. The chain joins TRBV6-1 to TRBJ2-1; D gene uncertain. CDR1 and CDR2 from the germline V gene are MNHNS and SASEGT. The CDR3 contains 14 residues. Written as DNA, the CDR3 is TGTGTCAGCAGTGACTCGGCCGGATACAATGAGCAGTTCTTC. Translated: CVSSDSAGYNEQFF.

This clonotype was observed at least ten times. The chain is built from TRBV7-8 and TRBJ1-2; 9 nucleotides line up with TRBD1. The J segment lost 7 bases and the V segment lost 6 bases, leaving 9 bases of the junction unmatched. This CDR3 comprises 14 residues. Germline CDR1 is SGHVS and CDR2 is FQNEAQ. Written as DNA, the CDR3 is TGTGCCAGCAGTTCCGGGACAGGGACCTTTGGCTACACCTTC. Encoded protein: CASSSGTGTFGYTF. Variable domain in full (rest from reference TRBV7-8 and TRBJ1-2): GAGVSQSPRYKVAKRGQDVALRCDPISGHVSLFWYQQALGQGPEFLTYFQNEAQLDKSGLPSDRFFAERPEGSVSTLKIQRTQQEDSAVYLCASSSGTGTFGYTFGSGTRLTVV.

This clonotype was observed many times. The chain is built from TRBV12-3 or TRBV12-4 and TRBJ1-5; D is uncertain. Trimming removed 2 bases at V and 1 base at J, with 9 bases between. This CDR3 contains 15 residues. The CDR3 spells CASSLSLGSNQPQHF. The CDR3 DNA follows: TGTGCCAGCAGTTTAAGTTTGGGGAGCAATCAGCCCCAGCATTTT.